These 23 T cell receptor beta chains came from one sample sequenced in a study of PD-1 blockade in classical Hodgkin lymphoma. The table came from immunoSEQ multiplex PCR; TCRdb's copy has only in-frame clones and leaves some out. The sample includes approximately 59,000 clones, around 93% seen only once; the top ten take more than 9%. Every single patient, without exception, relapsed after autologous stem cell transplantation, and brentuximab vedotin exposure varied. Sequenced here: peripheral blood mononuclear cells (PBMCs), sampled before the second cycle of nivolumab. The receptors stem from a human donor with classical Hodgkin lymphoma.

The CDR3 spells CASSQDTAGGQFF. As DNA, the CDR3 is TGTGCCAGCAGCCAAGACACGGCGGGGGGGCAGTTCTTC. This chain uses TRBV4-2 with TRBJ2-1, with 8 bases lining up with TRBD2. Germline CDR1 reads LGHNA; CDR2 reads YNFKEQ. The V and J ends lost 0 bases and 12 bases, in that order; junction bases with no gene match: 4. This CDR3 region has 13 residues.

The chain is built from TRBV5-8 and TRBJ1-5, with D hard to call. CDR3 size: 16 residues. The V gene's germline CDR1 is SGHTS and CDR2 YDEGEE. Trimming stripped 2 bases from V and 0 bases from J, with 12 bases between. This chain's CDR3 is CASSFPGLNSNQPQHF. The CDR3 DNA is TGTGCCAGCAGCTTCCCAGGACTTAATAGCAATCAGCCCCAGCATTTT.

The J gene is TRBJ2-1, the V gene TRBV11-2, with D unresolved. This CDR3 spans 11 amino acids. Germline loops: CDR1 SGHAT, CDR2 FQNNGV. V gave up 8 bases and J gave up 1 base, with 3 bases separating them. The CDR3 coding sequence is TGTGCCAGCGGTTCCTACAATGAGCAGTTCTTC. Translation: CASGSYNEQFF.

The rearrangement joins TRBV2 to TRBJ1-1; 7 nucleotides agree with TRBD1. CDR1 is SNHLY, CDR2 FYNNEI, per germline. J gave up 1 base and V 6 bases, and 8 bases lay outside the gene matches. The length of the CDR3 is 15 residues. CDR3 loop: CASSPSTGSNTEAFF. In nucleotides, the CDR3 is TGTGCCAGCAGCCCTTCGACAGGGTCGAACACTGAAGCTTTCTTT.

The V gene is TRBV18, the J gene TRBJ2-2; D call uncertain. Trimming shortened V by 3 bases and J by 7 bases, and 15 bases separated the two germline ends. The CDR3 sequence is 15 residues long. Germline CDR1 and CDR2: KGHSH and LQKENI. In DNA, the CDR3 is TGTGCCAGCTCACCCATTCAGGAATCCCGCGGGGAGCTGTTTTTT. Protein product: CASSPIQESRGELFF.

V is TRBV7-9 and J is TRBJ2-3; 7 bases are shared with TRBD2. From germline, CDR1 is SEHNR and CDR2 FQNEAQ (reference sequence). CDR3 length: 16 amino acids. The J segment lost 2 bases and the V segment lost 1 base, leaving 6 bases of the junction unmatched. The CDR3 is CASSLGGRAHTDTQYF. For the CDR3, the DNA is TGTGCCAGCAGCTTAGGAGGGAGGGCCCACACAGATACGCAGTATTTT.

V usage is TRBV30 and J usage is TRBJ2-7, with 13 bases fitting TRBD2. The CDR3 loop spans 13 amino acids. V lost 5 bases to trimming and J lost 6 bases; unmatched junction nucleotides: 4. Germline V gives CDR1 GTSNPN, CDR2 SVGIG (reference sequence). In nucleotides, the CDR3 is TGTGCCTGGGGGACTAGCGGGATTCTCGAGCAGTACTTC. Translated, it gives CAWGTSGILEQYF.

The chain uses TRBV19 and TRBJ1-2; the D gene is possibly TRBD1 (5 bases). Germline V gene lookup returns CDR1 LNHDA and CDR2 SQIVND (reference sequence). Trimming removed 6 bases from V and 5 bases from J, with 16 bases in between. This CDR3 is built from 14 residues. CDR3 protein: CASRGTGNWYGYTF. In DNA form, the CDR3 reads TGTGCCAGTAGGGGGACGGGGAATTGGTATGGCTACACCTTC.

This clone has just one count. The chain employs TRBV19 and TRBJ1-1, with D hard to call. Trimming took off 4 bases at V and 1 base at J, with 13 bases between the two ends. The CDR3 runs to 15 residues. The V gene's germline CDR1 is LNHDA and CDR2 SQIVND (reference sequence). CDR3 DNA: TGTGCCAGTAGTACCCCGGGTTACCCGAACACTGAAGCTTTCTTT. Protein product: CASSTPGYPNTEAFF.

A single count supports this clone. V gene TRBV7-3 combines with J gene TRBJ2-1; 7 bases map to TRBD2. The CDR3 covers 16 residues. V lost 5 bases and J lost 5; bases outside the gene matches: 12. Germline lookup yields CDR1 SGHTA and CDR2 FQGTGA. The CDR3 is CASSPMGLAENNEQFF. DNA for the CDR3: TGTGCCAGCAGCCCGATGGGGCTAGCGGAAAACAATGAGCAGTTCTTC.

This clone was picked up one time. CDR3 nucleotide sequence: TGTGCCAGCATCGGGACAGACTTAGCCAAAAACATTCAGTACTTC. Its protein product is CASIGTDLAKNIQYF. The rearrangement links TRBV28 to TRBJ2-4; the match to TRBD1 covers 7 bases. This CDR3 comprises 15 residues. After removal of 7 bases from V and 0 bases from J, the junction contained 6 bases not matched to a gene. CDR1 is MDHEN and CDR2 is SYDVKM in the germline V gene.

V is TRBV27 and J is TRBJ2-7, with D possibly being TRBD2 (5 bases). CDR1 MNHEY and CDR2 SMNVEV come from the germline V gene (reference sequence). V lost 3 bases to trimming and J lost 0 bases, with 15 bases between them. The CDR3 has 16 amino acids. The CDR3 nucleotides are TGTGCCAGCAGTTTGGTCCCGCAAGCGGCCTCCTACGAGCAGTACTTC. It codes for CASSLVPQAASYEQYF.

The chain couples TRBV7-9 to TRBJ2-7; weak D call: TRBD2 (5 bases). V dropped 0 bases and J dropped 0 bases, with 18 bases sitting between them. CDR1 is SEHNR, CDR2 FQNEAQ, per germline (reference sequence). The CDR3 extends over 18 amino acids. The CDR3 loop reads CASSLATTFGGGSYEQYF. As DNA, the CDR3 is TGTGCCAGCAGCTTAGCTACGACTTTTGGCGGAGGCTCCTACGAGCAGTACTTC.

The chain uses TRBV7-9 and TRBJ1-2; the match to TRBD1 covers 9 bases. Germline loops: CDR1 SEHNR, CDR2 FQNEAQ (reference sequence). The V segment lost 3 bases and the J segment 3 bases; nucleotides outside the gene matches: 5. The CDR3 runs to 15 residues. CDR3 sequence (DNA): TGTGCCAGCAGCTTTGGACAGGGGACCCACTATGGCTACACCTTC. This encodes CASSFGQGTHYGYTF.

J is TRBJ2-7 and V is TRBV27; D gene ambiguous. Trimming shortened V by 6 bases and J by 4 bases, and 16 bases separated the two germline ends. Germline V gene lookup returns CDR1 MNHEY and CDR2 SMNVEV (reference sequence). The CDR3 runs to 14 residues. Here the CDR3 reads CASRAGHVGYEQYF. The CDR3 DNA reads as TGTGCCAGCAGAGCCGGCCACGTTGGATACGAGCAGTACTTC.

This chain links TRBV21-1 with TRBJ2-3. TRBV21-1 is recorded as a pseudogene. This CDR3 region has 13 residues. The CDR3 bases are TGTGCCAGCAGCAAAATCCCCCCAGATACGCAGTATTTT. Amino acids: CASSKIPPDTQYF.

The J gene is TRBJ1-3, the V gene TRBV28; 7 bases match TRBD1. CDR1 and CDR2 from the germline V gene are MDHEN and SYDVKM. CDR3 length: 16 amino acids. V lost 6 bases and J lost 0; bases outside the gene matches: 8. Written as DNA, the CDR3 is TGTGCCAGCAGGTCCGGGACAGTAAGCTCTGGAAACACCATATATTTT. It codes for CASRSGTVSSGNTIYF.

In its sample, this clone was seen a few times. This rearrangement joins TRBV6-1 to TRBJ2-1; 10 bases match TRBD2. This CDR3 is built from 16 residues. The germline gives CDR1 MNHNS, CDR2 SASEGT. V lost 4 bases and J lost 9; bases outside the gene matches: 12. Here the CDR3 reads CASSGLSGGARGEQFF. CDR3 DNA sequence: TGTGCCAGCAGTGGTCTGAGCGGGGGGGCCAGGGGTGAGCAGTTCTTC.

The chain employs TRBV7-9 and TRBJ2-7; maybe TRBD1 (6 bases). CDR3 length: 13 amino acids. Trimming cost V 4 bases and J 7 bases, with 14 bases left between them. CDR1 and CDR2 from the germline V gene are SEHNR and FQNEAQ (reference sequence). Written as DNA, the CDR3 is TGTGCCAGCAGCTCAAACAGGGTTGAAGAGCAGTACTTC. Translating gives CASSSNRVEEQYF.

The chain has TRBV19 and TRBJ1-1; possibly TRBD1 for D (5 bases). From germline, CDR1 is LNHDA and CDR2 SQIVND (reference sequence). The CDR3 spans 16 residues. Trimming took 1 base from V and 4 from J, leaving 16 bases between them. The CDR3 coding sequence is TGTGCCAGTAGTATAGCAGCGGCCCCAGGGAGCACTGAAGCTTTCTTT. Its translation is CASSIAAAPGSTEAFF.

V is TRBV11-2 and J is TRBJ2-7; 9 positions agree with TRBD1. V dropped 4 bases and J dropped 6; count of bases not matched to a gene: 4. The CDR3 covers 13 residues. The V gene's germline CDR1 is SGHAT and CDR2 FQNNGV. CDR3 amino acids: CASSSRTGAEQYF. As DNA, the CDR3 is TGTGCCAGCAGCTCCCGGACAGGGGCCGAGCAGTACTTC.

The gene calls are TRBV29-1 and TRBJ2-2; 8 bases match TRBD1. This CDR3 is 14 amino acids long. CDR1 is SQVTM and CDR2 is ANQGSEA in the germline V gene. V shed 6 bases, J shed 5 bases, and the junction held 8 bases outside the gene matches. Written as DNA, the CDR3 is TGCAGCGTGTCCGGGACAGGAAGAACCGGGGAGCTGTTTTTT. This codes for CSVSGTGRTGELFF.

On this clone itself: The same CDR3 arises from other DNA sequences in this sample as well. The chain carries TRBV5-1 and TRBJ2-5; no definite D call. Trimming left V 0 bases short and J 2 bases short, with 8 bases between. This CDR3 has 14 amino acids. The germline CDR1 and CDR2 sequences are SGHRS and YFSETQ. CDR3 in amino acids: CASSLGSTQETQYF. As DNA, the CDR3 is TGCGCCAGCAGCTTGGGTAGTACGCAAGAGACCCAGTACTTC.